This T cell receptor beta chain was identified in a study of T cell responses to AZD1222 COVID-19 vaccine. The study, taken as a whole, reports: Mapped onto spike, vaccine-associated CD4 TCRs spanned it and were dominant at 160-218 and 743-854. When two AZD1222 doses had been given, Spike-specific TCR breadth and depth rose. Nearly half of unique spike-specific TCRs reportedly avoided B.1.351 and B.1.1.7 mutated regions. Baseline seropositives among AZD1222 recipients totaled only 6 or 7.

Method: immunoSEQ multiplex PCR; TCRdb's copy keeps in-frame clones and lacks some. This sample has about 200,000 clones, with roughly 92% found just once. The V gene's germline CDR1 is LNHDA and CDR2 SQIVND (reference sequence). This CDR3 has 16 amino acids. Deletions cut 4 bases from V and 2 bases from J, with 15 bases between. This clone was seen more than once but under ten times. The antigen is unknown. The rearrangement uses TRBV19 and TRBJ1-5, with D possibly TRBD1 on 6 matching bases. The sample here was peripheral blood, taken 28 days after the second AZD1222 dose. The clonotype was recovered from an adult who received the AZD1222 COVID-19 vaccine. The CDR3 nucleotides are TGTGCCAGTAGTAGAAATACAGGGATTGGCAATCAGCCCCAGCATTTT. Translation gives CASSRNTGIGNQPQHF.